These 8 T cell receptor beta chains were all obtained from the same sample, sequenced in a study of cytomegalovirus exposure and HLA in healthy donors. Use of 60 Vbeta and 13 Jbeta primers characterized the PCR. Measured with immunoSEQ multiplex PCR; TCRdb has only the in-frame clones, and not every one. The table has about 130,000 clones, roughly 80% seen once. The sequenced sample consisted of PBMCs. The receptors shown here come from a woman between 40 and 50 years old in good health and CMV-seronegative.

The chain is built from TRBV2 and TRBJ2-7, with D perhaps TRBD2 (6 bases). V was shortened by 4 bases and J by 0 bases, with 13 bases between the two germline ends. Germline lookup yields CDR1 SNHLY and CDR2 FYNNEI. The CDR3 covers 15 residues. CDR3 coding DNA: TGTGCCAGCAGTGCGCCTAGCGCCGACTCCTACGAGCAGTACTTC. Protein sequence: CASSAPSADSYEQYF.

This chain connects TRBV9 to TRBJ2-1; TRBD1 aligns across 9 bases. The CDR3 runs 14 residues. The junction had 3 bases not matched to a gene; V was cut back by 0 bases and J by 8 bases. Germline V gene lookup returns CDR1 SGDLS and CDR2 YYNGEE. CDR3 residues: CASSVAGQGDEQFF. The CDR3 DNA reads TGTGCCAGCAGCGTAGCGGGACAGGGAGATGAGCAGTTCTTC.

The V call is TRBV19, the J call TRBJ1-5, with D maybe TRBD1 (6 bases). CDR1 and CDR2 from the germline V gene are LNHDA and SQIVND (reference sequence). This CDR3 is 14 amino acids long. Trimming cost V 6 bases and J 2 bases, with 11 bases left between them. The CDR3 DNA reads TGTGCCAGTAGCAGGGGATCGGGCAATCAGCCCCAGCATTTT. Translated: CASSRGSGNQPQHF.

The chain carries TRBV6-1 and TRBJ2-7, with D tentatively TRBD2 (6 bases). The ends were cut back, 2 bases at V and 4 bases at J, with 24 bases in the middle. The germline V gene has CDR1 MNHNS and CDR2 SASEGT. CDR3 length: 18 residues. CDR3: CASSERARETRKQYEQYF. The DNA for the CDR3 is TGTGCCAGCAGTGAAAGGGCGAGGGAGACTAGGAAACAATACGAGCAGTACTTC.

As regards this clone: Additional DNA sequences in this sample encode the identical CDR3. The rearrangement uses TRBV7-2 and TRBJ1-5; D call uncertain. Germline V CDR1 and CDR2: SGHTA, FQGNSA. Deletions cut 3 bases from V and 2 bases from J, with 5 bases between. The CDR3 is made up of 13 amino acids. CDR3 loop: CASSLRGNQPQHF. The CDR3 DNA follows: TGTGCCAGCAGCTTGAGGGGCAATCAGCCCCAGCATTTT.

The J gene is TRBJ2-3, the V gene TRBV15, with 7 bases lining up with TRBD2. Losses at the gene ends were 3 bases for V and 1 base for J; bases not matched to a gene: 4. Looked up from germline, CDR1 is LNHNV and CDR2 is YYDKDF (reference sequence). This CDR3 is 15 amino acids long. CDR3 in amino acids: CATSRSAGGTDTQYF. The CDR3 DNA reads as TGTGCCACCAGCAGGTCGGCGGGGGGCACAGATACGCAGTATTTT. The entire variable domain, with the rest obtained from reference TRBV15 and TRBJ2-3, is as follows: DAMVIQNPRYQVTQFGKPVTLSCSQTLNHNVMYWYQQKSSQAPKLLFHYYDKDFNNEADTPDNFQSRRPNTSFCFLDIRSPGLGDTAMYLCATSRSAGGTDTQYFGPGTRLTVL.

The gene calls are TRBV4-1 and TRBJ1-1, with D unresolved. This CDR3 is 14 amino acids long. The V end was cut by 0 bases, the J end by 4 bases, with 9 bases between. The germline gives CDR1 MGHRA, CDR2 YSYEKL. CDR3 in amino acids: CASSQEGRGTEAFF. CDR3 coding DNA: TGCGCCAGCAGCCAAGAAGGCAGAGGCACTGAAGCTTTCTTT.

This rearrangement joins TRBV28 to TRBJ2-1; 8 nucleotides match TRBD2. Trimming removed 5 bases from V and 4 bases from J; junction bases left unmatched: 16. Germline values: CDR1 MDHEN, CDR2 SYDVKM. CDR3 size: 18 residues. CDR3 region: CASSPTLYSGEGYNEQFF. The CDR3 nucleotides read TGTGCCAGCAGTCCCACCCTTTATAGCGGGGAGGGATACAATGAGCAGTTCTTC.